These T cell receptor beta chains were read from a single sample in a study of OX40 agonist ivuxolimab in advanced cancers. The data were produced by immunoSEQ multiplex PCR, yet TCRdb's version contains in-frame clones alone and is incomplete. The sample carries 50,000 to 80,000 clones, 80% to 95% recorded once. The material sequenced was CD4+ or CD8+ T cells sorted from blood, taken in a trial of the OX40 agonist ivuxolimab. Receptor source: an adult with an advanced solid tumor such as melanoma, head and neck, liver or kidney cancer. Each CDR3 is given with its conserved first and last residue. The D gene is left open where the match is weak. The size entry is marked missing in some rows and otherwise reads once, few, many or a size class.

TRBV28	TRBD2	TRBJ2-7	NA	TGTGCCAGCATAAGATCCGGGACGGCGGGGGGAGAGCAGTACTTC	CASIRSGTAGGEQYF
TRBV30	NA	TRBJ1-2	NA	TGTGCCTGGAGTGTACAACGCTTTGGCTACACCTTC	CAWSVQRFGYTF
TRBV6-5	NA	TRBJ2-6	NA	TGTGCCAGCAGCCCCCCGGGGGCTGGGGCCAACGTCCTGACTTTC	CASSPPGAGANVLTF
TRBV6-5	NA	TRBJ1-5	NA	TGTGCCAGCAGTTACTCTTCGGGGGATATAGAGCCCCAGCATTTT	CASSYSSGDIEPQHF
TRBV19	TRBD1	TRBJ2-3	NA	TGTGCCAGTAAGACAGGGGCCACAGATACGCAGTATTTT	CASKTGATDTQYF
TRBV19	NA	TRBJ2-1	NA	TGTGCCAGTAGTATAGATCAGGGAACCTACAATGAGCAGTTCTTC	CASSIDQGTYNEQFF
TRBV5-4	TRBD1	TRBJ1-2	once	TGTGCCAGCAGCTTTGCCGACAGGGTATCGGGCTACACCTTC	CASSFADRVSGYTF
TRBV7-9	NA	TRBJ2-5	NA	TGTGCCAGCAGCGAGAACAGGATCCAAGAGACCCAGTACTTC	CASSENRIQETQYF
TRBV6-5	NA	TRBJ1-3	NA	TGTGCCAGCAGGGTAACAGTAGGTTCTGGAAACACCATATATTTT	CASRVTVGSGNTIYF
TRBV29-1	TRBD1	TRBJ1-2	NA	TGCAGCTCAGGGGGACAGGGGCAGAGCTATGGCTACACCTTC	CSSGGQGQSYGYTF
TRBV7-4	NA	TRBJ1-5	NA	TGTGCCAGCAGCTTAGGCGGACAGAATAGCAATCAGCCCCAGCATTTT	CASSLGGQNSNQPQHF
TRBV20-1	NA	TRBJ2-3	NA	TGCAGTGCTAGAGTTGGGGATACGCAGTATTTT	CSARVGDTQYF
TRBV9	TRBD2	TRBJ2-1	NA	TGTGCCAGCAGCGTGACTAGCGGGGGAGGCAATGAGCAGTTCTTC	CASSVTSGGGNEQFF
TRBV10-2	TRBD1	TRBJ1-4	once	TGCGCCAGCAGGGGACAGGGGGAGTATGAAAAACTGTTTTTT	CASRGQGEYEKLFF
TRBV5-4	TRBD2	TRBJ2-1	NA	TGTGCCAGCAGCGCCGGGACTAGCGGTCTTTACAATGAGCAGTTCTTC	CASSAGTSGLYNEQFF
TRBV6-5	TRBD2	TRBJ2-7	few	TGTGCCAGCAGGTACGGGACTAGCGGAGACTACGAGCAGTACTTC	CASRYGTSGDYEQYF
TRBV5-8	NA	TRBJ2-2	NA	TGTGCCAGCAGCTGGAGACAGGAAACGCGGGCCGGGGAGCTGTTTTTT	CASSWRQETRAGELFF
TRBV7-9	TRBD1	TRBJ2-7	NA	TGTGCCAGCAGCTTAGGCAGGGGGCCCGCCTACGAGCAGTACTTC	CASSLGRGPAYEQYF
TRBV10-2	NA	TRBJ2-1	NA	TGCGCCAGCAGTGATCCAGGGTCAACCTACAATGAGCAGTTCTTC	CASSDPGSTYNEQFF
TRBV5-1	TRBD1	TRBJ2-1	NA	TGCGCCAGCAGCTTTACGACAGGGGGTGGAAATGAGCAGTTCTTC	CASSFTTGGGNEQFF
TRBV7-9	TRBD1	TRBJ1-2	few	TGTGCCAGCAGCTTAGCAGGGACAGGGGGCCTTGGCTACACCTTC	CASSLAGTGGLGYTF
TRBV15	TRBD1	TRBJ2-3	NA	TGTGCCACCAGCATCCAGAGGCCAGGACAGGGTACGCAGTATTTT	CATSIQRPGQGTQYF
TRBV9	TRBD2	TRBJ2-1	NA	TGTGCCAGCAGCGTAGGTACTAGCGGGATGAGCGGGAATGAGCAGTTCTTC	CASSVGTSGMSGNEQFF
TRBV7-9	TRBD2	TRBJ2-5	once	TGTGCCAGCAGCTTAAACGGGAGGCTCGAAGAGACCCAGTACTTC	CASSLNGRLEETQYF
TRBV6-6	TRBD2	TRBJ2-7	NA	TGTGCCAGCAGCTCCTCCGGGACTAGCGGAGCTTACGAGCAGTACTTC	CASSSSGTSGAYEQYF
TRBV7-9	NA	TRBJ1-1	NA	TGTGCCAGCAGCCCCCGGGCAACAGGGAATCCTGCGAACACTGAAGCTTTCTTT	CASSPRATGNPANTEAFF